Below, 26 T cell receptor beta chains from the same sample are listed, as sequenced in a study of response to subunit inactivated influenza vaccine. TCRdb independently ran MiXCR on the RT-PCR reads; one entry per CDR3 protein. The sample holds about 700,000 distinct CDR3 sequences; 12% to 15% are singletons and the top ten take 6.5% to 8%. The sample in question was PBMCs from blood, obtained around 15 days before vaccination. Source of these receptors: a middle-aged man who received an inactivated influenza vaccine.

The sample holds a few counts of this clonotype. The rearrangement joins TRBV6-1 to TRBJ2-7; 9 bases match TRBD2. Germline V CDR1 and CDR2: MNHNS, SASEGT. Unmatched junction bases numbered 8, after V lost 6 bases and J lost 2 bases. The CDR3 has 15 amino acids. DNA for the CDR3: TGTGCCAGCAGCCCTCGGATAGCGGGGGCCTACGAGCAGTACTTC. It specifies CASSPRIAGAYEQYF.

The chain is built from TRBV5-1 and TRBJ1-1, with 10 bases matching TRBD1. Germline V gives CDR1 SGHRS, CDR2 YFSETQ. The V and J ends lost 4 bases and 4 bases, in that order; junction bases with no gene match: 4. The CDR3 is made up of 14 amino acids. This CDR3 is CASSKGQGFTEAFF. Here the CDR3 DNA reads TGCGCCAGCAGCAAGGGACAGGGGTTCACTGAAGCTTTCTTT.

The V call is TRBV20-1, the J call TRBJ2-7; 8 bases are a match to TRBD2. Germline V gives CDR1 DFQATT, CDR2 SNEGSKA (reference sequence). CDR3 length: 13 residues. This CDR3 reads CSLVGGRKSEQYF. The CDR3 nucleotides are TGCAGCCTGGTCGGCGGGAGGAAATCCGAGCAGTACTTC.

Only a few counts were recorded for this clonotype. The chain combines TRBV5-1 with TRBJ1-3, with D tentatively TRBD1 (5 bases). This CDR3 contains 16 residues. In germline, CDR1 is SGHRS, CDR2 YFSETQ. The V end was cut by 4 bases, the J end by 0 bases, with 14 bases between. The CDR3 spells CASSLGRIGSGNTIYF. DNA of the CDR3: TGCGCCAGCAGCCTGGGACGGATCGGCTCTGGAAACACCATATATTTT.

This clonotype was detected a few times. This chain connects TRBV20-1 to TRBJ1-5, with a weak D call TRBD1 (5 bases). This CDR3 has 14 residues. CDR1 is DFQATT and CDR2 is SNEGSKA in the germline V gene (reference sequence). The V gene lost 4 bases and the J gene lost 2 bases, with 12 bases spanning the gap. The CDR3 protein is CSAMGQGGNQPQHF. The DNA of the CDR3 is TGCAGTGCTATGGGGCAGGGTGGCAATCAGCCCCAGCATTTT.

In this sample, this clonotype turned up once. The V and J genes are TRBV29-1 and TRBJ2-3; 9 bases are shared with TRBD2. The trim removed 6 bases at V and 2 bases at J, leaving 6 bases unmatched. The germline CDR1 and CDR2 sequences are SQVTM and ANQGSEA. There are 14 residues in the CDR3. CDR3 bases: TGCAGCGTGGTGTGGACTAGCGTCACAGATACGCAGTATTTT. It is translated as CSVVWTSVTDTQYF.

This clonotype was observed a handful of times. The CDR3 coding sequence is TGTGCCAGCAGCGTGGACAGGGCCAGACCCCAGAATGAAAAACTGTTTTTT. It specifies CASSVDRARPQNEKLFF. The chain recombines TRBV7-6 with TRBJ1-4, with 8 bases fitting TRBD1. The germline gives CDR1 SGHVS, CDR2 FNYEAQ. The CDR3 contains 17 residues. Trimming took 5 bases from V and 5 from J; bases not matched to a gene: 13.

In its sample, this clonotype was seen a few times. This chain links TRBV11-2 with TRBJ2-2; possible D gene TRBD2, 6 bases. Germline V gene data show CDR1 as SGHAT and CDR2 as FQNNGV. CDR3 length: 15 residues. The ends were cut back, 5 bases at V and 7 bases at J, with 17 bases in the middle. Written as DNA, the CDR3 is TGTGCCAGCAGCCCCCCATTTTTCGGGAGCGGGGAGCTGTTTTTT. This gives the protein CASSPPFFGSGELFF.

V gene TRBV6-1 combines with J gene TRBJ2-2, with D uncertain. Trimming removed 6 bases at V and 3 bases at J, with 11 bases between. This CDR3 region has 14 residues. Looked up from germline, CDR1 is MNHNS and CDR2 is SASEGT. The CDR3 DNA sequence: TGTGCCAGCAGGCTTAGCCGGGACACCGGGGAGCTGTTTTTT. Amino acids: CASRLSRDTGELFF.

This clonotype was seen more than once but under ten times. This rearrangement joins TRBV9 to TRBJ2-1; TRBD2 matches at 10 bases. After removal of 1 base from V and 8 bases from J, the junction contained 6 bases not matched to a gene. Germline V gene sequence: CDR1 SGDLS, CDR2 YYNGEE. The length of the CDR3 is 15 residues. The CDR3 protein is CASSVLAGASDEQFF. The CDR3 DNA follows: TGTGCCAGCAGCGTACTAGCGGGGGCCTCGGATGAGCAGTTCTTC.

This clonotype was recorded many times. CDR3 protein: CASSLRGGSYEQYF. CDR3 nucleotides: TGCGCCAGCAGCTTGCGAGGGGGCTCCTACGAGCAGTACTTC. This rearrangement joins TRBV5-1 to TRBJ2-7; the D gene is possibly TRBD1 (6 bases). Trimming stripped 1 base from V and 0 bases from J, with 8 bases between. Germline V gene data show CDR1 as SGHRS and CDR2 as YFSETQ. The CDR3 sequence is 14 residues long.

This clonotype was counted ten times or more. One end of the junction is discordant with germline, which a read error may explain. The chain employs TRBV4-1 and TRBJ2-5, with unresolved D. The germline gives CDR1 MGHRA, CDR2 YSYEKL. The CDR3 is made up of 13 amino acids. CDR3 nucleotides: TGTGCCAGCAGCCAAGATCCCGGGGAGACCCAGTACTTC. It codes for CASSQDPGETQYF.

Only a few counts were recorded for this clonotype. The V and J genes are TRBV20-1 and TRBJ2-7; TRBD2 might be the D (5 bases). CDR1 is DFQATT, CDR2 SNEGSKA, per germline (reference sequence). The CDR3 is made up of 14 amino acids. The ends were cut back, 1 base at V and 0 bases at J, with 10 bases in the middle. The CDR3 nucleotides are TGCAGTGCTAGAGGCGGTCGGGGCTCCTACGAGCAGTACTTC. Protein sequence: CSARGGRGSYEQYF.

The chain has TRBV6-2 or TRBV6-3 and TRBJ2-6; D unclear. This CDR3 is built from 15 residues. Trimming took 2 bases from V and 1 from J, leaving 6 bases between them. Germline lookup yields CDR1 MNHEY and CDR2 SVGEGT. CDR3 loop: CASSYAGSGANVLTF. CDR3 bases: TGTGCCAGCAGTTACGCCGGGTCTGGGGCCAACGTCCTGACTTTC.

The chain has TRBV20-1 and TRBJ2-4; D remains unclear. Germline CDR1 reads DFQATT; CDR2 reads SNEGSKA (reference sequence). The CDR3 runs 13 residues. The V and J ends lost 4 bases and 5 bases respectively, with 12 bases between them. The CDR3 DNA follows: TGCAGTGCTACCTCCCTATCGGAAAACATTCAGTACTTC. It codes for CSATSLSENIQYF.

The chain recombines TRBV28 with TRBJ2-7, with D perhaps matching TRBD1 (5 bases). This CDR3 spans 13 amino acids. Germline V gene lookup returns CDR1 MDHEN and CDR2 SYDVKM. V shed 4 bases and J shed 7 bases, with 14 bases lying between them. The CDR3 DNA sequence: TGTGCCAGCAGTTCCCTCTTAAGGGGAGAGCAGTACTTC. Translating gives CASSSLLRGEQYF.

This sequence joins TRBV10-2 and TRBJ2-3; possible D gene TRBD1, 6 bases. The germline CDR1 and CDR2 sequences are WSHSY and SAAADI. This CDR3 region has 14 residues. The ends were cut back, 3 bases at V and 4 bases at J, with 11 bases in the middle. CDR3 region: CASSDPGDADTQYF. The CDR3 DNA follows: TGCGCCAGCAGTGATCCAGGGGATGCAGATACGCAGTATTTT.

There are a few counts of this clonotype. V gene TRBV29-1 combines with J gene TRBJ2-1; 9 nucleotides align to TRBD1. Trimming at V came to 2 bases and at J to 6 bases, leaving 8 bases not matched to a gene. The CDR3 consists of 15 residues. Per germline, CDR1 SQVTM and CDR2 ANQGSEA. This CDR3 is CSVEFNRGPPNEQFF. In nucleotides, the CDR3 is TGCAGCGTTGAATTTAACAGGGGGCCACCCAATGAGCAGTTCTTC.

This clonotype appeared a few times. This chain links TRBV7-2 with TRBJ2-1; 9 bases line up with TRBD2. The CDR3 covers 15 residues. J gave up 9 bases and V 2 bases, and 8 bases lay outside the gene matches. Germline assignment: CDR1 SGHTA and CDR2 FQGNSA. In nucleotides, the CDR3 is TGTGCCAGCAGCTTACGCGGGAGGGCCTTATCTGAGCAGTTCTTC. It translates to CASSLRGRALSEQFF.

The rearrangement uses TRBV20-1 and TRBJ2-2, with a possible D match to TRBD2 (6 bases). CDR1 and CDR2 from the germline V gene are DFQATT and SNEGSKA (reference sequence). This CDR3 contains 16 residues. V gave up 5 bases and J gave up 6 bases, with 22 bases separating them. Here the CDR3 DNA reads TGCAGTGCTCGCATCCCCGGGAGAGGCTTTGCCGGGGAGCTGTTTTTT. The encoded protein is CSARIPGRGFAGELFF.

This clonotype was seen ten or more times. The chain links TRBV27 to TRBJ2-1; 10 nucleotides agree with TRBD2. V gave up 0 bases and J gave up 4 bases; unmatched junction bases: 6. The CDR3 is 17 amino acids. From germline, CDR1 is MNHEY and CDR2 SMNVEV (reference sequence). The DNA for the CDR3 is TGTGCCAGCAGTTTATCGATACTAGCGGGGTTATACAATGAGCAGTTCTTC. Translating gives CASSLSILAGLYNEQFF.

Turning to this clonotype: One end of the junction is discordant with germline, which a read error may explain. The V and J genes are TRBV4-2 and TRBJ2-2, with a weak D call TRBD2 (6 bases). The CDR3 runs to 14 residues. Germline-derived CDR1 and CDR2 are LGHNA and YNFKEQ. The CDR3 DNA is TGTGCCAGCAGCCGCGTAACTAGCACCGGGGTGCTGTTTTTT. The encoded protein is CASSRVTSTGVLFF.

This clonotype came up a few times. DNA for the CDR3: TGCGCCAGCAGCCCCGGGGGAGCGGGAGGCACAGATACGCAGTATTTT. Its protein product is CASSPGGAGGTDTQYF. The V gene is TRBV5-1, the J gene TRBJ2-3, with 8 bases fitting TRBD2. The CDR3 is made up of 16 amino acids. CDR1 and CDR2 (germline): SGHRS, YFSETQ. V lost 4 bases and J lost 1; bases outside the gene matches: 8.

This clonotype showed up just a few times. This chain joins TRBV4-1 and TRBJ2-7; possibly TRBD1 or TRBD2 for D (5 bases each). Trimming cost V 0 bases and J 13 bases, with 19 bases left between them. CDR1 is MGHRA, CDR2 YSYEKL, per germline. The CDR3 runs to 14 residues. CDR3 loop: CASSQETRNRPVYF. Here the CDR3 DNA reads TGCGCCAGCAGCCAAGAAACTAGAAACAGGCCAGTTTACTTC.

In this sample, this clonotype turned up many times. The chain has TRBV7-8 and TRBJ2-3, with 8 bases matching TRBD2. The CDR3 loop spans 16 amino acids. Germline V CDR1 and CDR2: SGHVS, FQNEAQ. The V gene end was trimmed by 2 bases and the J gene end by 0 bases; junction bases not matched to a gene: 4. In nucleotides, the CDR3 is TGTGCCAGCAGCTTATTTAGCGGGGCTAGCACAGATACGCAGTATTTT. It translates to CASSLFSGASTDTQYF.

This clonotype was detected only a few times. This rearrangement joins TRBV10-3 to TRBJ2-3, with 14 bases lining up with TRBD2. Germline values: CDR1 ENHRY, CDR2 SYGVKD. Trimming at V came to 10 bases and at J to 1 base, leaving 13 bases not matched to a gene. The CDR3 loop spans 18 amino acids. The CDR3 is CATMPGLAGEPGTDTQYF. CDR3 DNA sequence: TGTGCCACCATGCCGGGACTAGCGGGAGAGCCGGGCACAGATACGCAGTATTTT.